These 18 T cell receptor beta chains were all obtained from the same sample, sequenced in a study of T-cell memory formation after mild COVID-19. TCRdb recomputed calls from the 5' RACE reads with MiXCR, one row per CDR3 protein. The repertoire has fewer than 700,000 distinct CDR3 sequences, less than 25% of them found once; the top ten carry approximately 8.4%. Sequenced material: PBMCs or a T cell subset sorted from them (not recorded which). The receptors were sampled from an adult woman who had mild COVID-19 (a few samples of this study predate the infection). Cell type and time point are not known.

This clonotype has just a few counts. This chain connects TRBV12-3 or TRBV12-4 to TRBJ2-1; D is unclear. CDR3 length equals 16 residues. Trimming took 8 bases from V and 7 from J, leaving 24 bases between them. The CDR3 loop reads CASGNPGPRQRNEQFF. In nucleotides, the CDR3 is TGTGCCAGCGGCAACCCCGGGCCCCGGCAAAGGAATGAGCAGTTCTTC.

This clonotype was detected only a few times. The genes are TRBV6-5 and TRBJ1-1; TRBD1 is a possible D gene (5 bases). The CDR3 covers 13 residues. Germline V gives CDR1 MNHEY, CDR2 SVGAGI. The V end was cut by 6 bases, the J end by 3 bases, with 11 bases between. The CDR3 DNA follows: TGTGCCAGCAGAAGGGGCACGTACACTGAAGCTTTCTTT. Amino acids: CASRRGTYTEAFF.

The chain joins TRBV25-1 to TRBJ2-1; 8 bases agree with TRBD1. The CDR3 sequence is 17 residues long. CDR1 MGHDK and CDR2 SYGVNS come from the germline V gene. V gave up 1 base and J gave up 3 bases; unmatched junction bases: 8. As DNA, the CDR3 is TGTGCCAGCAGTGAATTCCCGCAGGGGGCTGACTACAATGAGCAGTTCTTC. Its translation is CASSEFPQGADYNEQFF.

The chain has TRBV29-1 and TRBJ1-2, with a tentative D call TRBD1 (6 bases). Germline V gene sequence: CDR1 SQVTM, CDR2 ANQGSEA. Trimming cost V 7 bases and J 0 bases, with 12 bases left between them. The CDR3 is 13 amino acids. DNA for the CDR3: TGCAGCGGTGGACAGACGCCTAACTATGGCTACACCTTC. This translates into CSGGQTPNYGYTF. Combining the CDR3 with reference TRBV29-1 and TRBJ1-2 gives the whole variable domain SAVISQKPSRDICQRGTSLTIQCQVDSQVTMMFWYRQQPGQSLTLIATANQGSEATYESGFVIDKFPISRPNLTFSTLTVSNMSPEDSSIYLCSGGQTPNYGYTFGSGTRLTVV.

This chain joins TRBV7-2 and TRBJ1-5, with a weak D call TRBD1 (5 bases). The V and J ends lost 2 bases and 7 bases respectively, with 9 bases between them. This CDR3 spans 13 amino acids. Germline CDR1 SGHTA, CDR2 FQGNSA. This CDR3 reads CASSLTQGQPQHF. The CDR3 DNA reads TGTGCCAGCAGCTTAACCCAGGGACAGCCCCAGCATTTT.

V usage is TRBV11-3 and J usage is TRBJ1-1; D not certain. The CDR3 consists of 15 residues. Germline loops: CDR1 SGHNT, CDR2 YENEEA. Trimming took 3 bases from V and 1 from J, leaving 12 bases between them. Here the CDR3 reads CASSFSQTTNTEAFF. Written as DNA, the CDR3 is TGTGCCAGCAGCTTTTCGCAGACTACGAACACTGAAGCTTTCTTT.

The V and J genes are TRBV4-1 and TRBJ1-1; a weak D match, TRBD1 (6 bases). Germline loops: CDR1 MGHRA, CDR2 YSYEKL. The CDR3 is 16 residues long. V was cut by 2 bases and J by 0 bases, with 13 bases left in between. The DNA of the CDR3 is TGCGCCAGCAGCCAAATCCCGGGACACATGAACACTGAAGCTTTCTTT. Encoded protein: CASSQIPGHMNTEAFF.

This chain links TRBV6-6 with TRBJ1-4; D ambiguous. V lost 3 bases, J lost 8 bases, and 10 bases lay in between. CDR3 length: 13 amino acids. Germline CDR1 MNHNY, CDR2 SVGAGI (reference sequence). The CDR3: CASSYSVKEKLFF. CDR3 DNA sequence: TGTGCCAGCAGTTATTCCGTGAAGGAAAAACTGTTTTTT.

This clonotype turned up a few times. The chain couples TRBV19 to TRBJ2-2; 7 positions agree with TRBD2. V trimming: 3 bases; J trimming: 12 bases; junction bases outside the gene matches: 4. The CDR3 loop spans 12 amino acids. In germline, CDR1 is LNHDA, CDR2 SQIVND (reference sequence). DNA for the CDR3: TGTGCCAGTAGTATTTTGGGGGGGAAGCTGTTTTTT. Residues: CASSILGGKLFF.

The chain employs TRBV4-1 and TRBJ2-3; the D gene is possibly TRBD2 (6 bases). CDR3 length: 16 residues. V was pared by 1 base and J by 1 base, with 12 bases between. The germline V gene has CDR1 MGHRA and CDR2 YSYEKL. CDR3 region: CASSQGLGGGTDTQYF. Here the CDR3 DNA reads TGCGCCAGCAGCCAAGGCCTAGGCGGGGGCACAGATACGCAGTATTTT.

On this clonotype: The limits of the CDR3 on the DNA are not certain, so only TCRdb's listed CDR3 is given. V is TRBV12-3 or TRBV12-4 and J is TRBJ1-2; whether TRBD1, the table's D call, matches the DNA was not checked. Inclusive of both ends, the CDR3 amounts to 14 amino acids. The CDR3 is CASSFASGSQRLTF.

This clonotype was counted a few times. The J gene is TRBJ2-7, the V gene TRBV30; tentative D call: TRBD2 (5 bases). Per the germline V gene, CDR1 is GTSNPN and CDR2 is SVGIG (reference sequence). CDR3 length equals 12 residues. V shed 0 bases and J shed 6 bases, with 9 bases lying between them. For the CDR3, the DNA is TGTGCCTGGAGTGTAGGGAGTCTCGAGCAGTACTTC. Translated: CAWSVGSLEQYF.

The chain employs TRBV24-1 and TRBJ2-5, with 9 nucleotides matching TRBD2. The CDR3 covers 19 residues. J was trimmed by 5 bases and V by 3 bases; bases with no gene match: 18. Germline CDR1 reads KGHDR; CDR2 reads SFDVKD. The CDR3 DNA follows: TGTGCCACCAGTGATCCCGACTCCCTAGCGGGGACCCCAGGGGAGACCCAGTACTTC. Translation: CATSDPDSLAGTPGETQYF.

There are a few counts of this clonotype. The chain links TRBV7-9 to TRBJ1-3; D is uncertain. Between the trimmed V and J ends, which lost 5 bases and 0 bases, there was a span of 8 bases. The germline CDR1 and CDR2 sequences are SEHNR and FQNEAQ (reference sequence). This CDR3 is built from 14 residues. This chain's CDR3 is CASSPPASGNTIYF. For the CDR3, the DNA is TGTGCCAGCAGCCCTCCAGCCTCTGGAAACACCATATATTTT. The full variable domain, its missing parts supplied by reference TRBV7-9 and TRBJ1-3, is DTGVSQNPRHKITKRGQNVTFRCDPISEHNRLYWYRQTLGQGPEFLTYFQNEAQLEKSRLLSDRFSAERPKGSFSTLEIQRTEQGDSAMYLCASSPPASGNTIYFGEGSWLTVV.

CDR3 residues: CSVRDSYGYTF. DNA for the CDR3: TGCAGCGTTAGAGACAGCTATGGCTACACCTTC. The rearrangement joins TRBV29-1 to TRBJ1-2; TRBD1 might be the D (5 bases). The CDR3 has 11 residues. Per the germline V gene, CDR1 is SQVTM and CDR2 is ANQGSEA. V lost 5 bases, J lost 4 bases, and 8 bases lay in between.

This chain connects TRBV5-1 to TRBJ2-2; D might be TRBD1 or TRBD2, each matching 5 bases. Germline V lookup: CDR1 SGHRS, CDR2 YFSETQ. The CDR3 covers 15 residues. V lost 4 bases and J 1 base, leaving 11 bases between the germline ends. The CDR3 loop reads CASSPGPKNTGELFF. In DNA form, the CDR3 reads TGCGCCAGCAGCCCGGGACCGAAGAACACCGGGGAGCTGTTTTTT.

This chain links TRBV24-1 with TRBJ2-1; D is unclear. The CDR3 has 14 residues. Germline-derived CDR1 and CDR2 are KGHDR and SFDVKD. Between the trimmed V and J ends, which lost 4 bases and 6 bases, there was a span of 12 bases. The CDR3 DNA reads as TGTGCCACCAGTGAACTTGGCAGACCCAATGAGCAGTTCTTC. It is translated as CATSELGRPNEQFF.

J is TRBJ2-7 and V is TRBV12-3 or TRBV12-4, with unresolved D. CDR3 length: 14 residues. With 1 base removed from V and 0 bases from J, the gap between germline ends came to 7 bases. The CDR3 DNA reads as TGTGCCAGCAGTTTAGGGCCGAACTCCTACGAGCAGTACTTC. This sequence encodes CASSLGPNSYEQYF.